This TCR beta chain was recorded in a study of human T cells and chemical hapten exposure. The CDR3 has 15 residues. Germline CDR1 is DFQATT and CDR2 is SNEGSKA (reference sequence). Trimming removed 4 bases at V and 2 bases at J, with 16 bases between. Using its own MiXCR run on the RACE reads, TCRdb lists one record per CDR3 protein. The repertoire includes tens of thousands of distinct CDR3 sequences, around 10% of them detected once, and 3.6% sits in the top ten. Time point denoted: pre-sensitization, week 0. Regarding treatment: therapeutic diphenylcyclopropenone sensitization with weekly scalp DPC. Ahead of each patch test application, blood was drawn. Donors were 18 to 70-year-old alopecia patients suitable for DPC.

The receptor's source is a woman aged 35 to 49 with alopecia areata. Some clones in this sample may be carry-over from other donors' samples. The sample consisted of whole blood, taken in connection with sensitization to the hapten diphenylcyclopropenone (DPC). J is TRBJ2-3 and V is TRBV20-1, with D perhaps being TRBD1 or TRBD2 (5 bases each). In DNA form, the CDR3 reads TGCAGTGCTATGTGGAGGCAGGGCCCCACAGATACGCAGTATTTT. Translating gives CSAMWRQGPTDTQYF.